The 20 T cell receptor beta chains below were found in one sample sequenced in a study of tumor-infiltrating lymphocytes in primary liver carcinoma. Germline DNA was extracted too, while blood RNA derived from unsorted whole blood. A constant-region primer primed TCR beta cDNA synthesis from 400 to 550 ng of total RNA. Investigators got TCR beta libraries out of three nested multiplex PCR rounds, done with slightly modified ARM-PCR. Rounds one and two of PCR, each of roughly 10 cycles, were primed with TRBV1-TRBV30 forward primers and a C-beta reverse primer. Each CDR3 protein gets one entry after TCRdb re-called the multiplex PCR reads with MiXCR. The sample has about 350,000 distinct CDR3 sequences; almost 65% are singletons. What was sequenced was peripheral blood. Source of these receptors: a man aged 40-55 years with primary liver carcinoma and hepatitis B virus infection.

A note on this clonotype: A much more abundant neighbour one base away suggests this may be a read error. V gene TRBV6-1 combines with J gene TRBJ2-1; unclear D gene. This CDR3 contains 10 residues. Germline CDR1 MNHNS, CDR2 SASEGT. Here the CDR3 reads CDTATNEQFF. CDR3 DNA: TGTGACACGGCTACCAATGAGCAGTTCTTC.

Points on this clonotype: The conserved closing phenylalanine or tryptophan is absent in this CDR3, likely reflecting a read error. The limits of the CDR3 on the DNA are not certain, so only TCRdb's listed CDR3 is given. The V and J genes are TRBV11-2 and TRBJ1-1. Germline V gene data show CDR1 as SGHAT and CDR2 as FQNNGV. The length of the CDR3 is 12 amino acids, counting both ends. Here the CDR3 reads CASGSLGGGSFL.

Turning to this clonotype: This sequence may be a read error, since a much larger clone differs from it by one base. Here the CDR3 reads CASSPCAARYNEQFF. CDR3 coding DNA: TGTGCCAGCAGCCCTTGTGCGGCGAGGTACAATGAGCAGTTCTTC. The J gene is TRBJ2-1, the V gene TRBV5-6; D remains ambiguous. The CDR3 has 15 amino acids. Germline loops: CDR1 SGHDT, CDR2 YYEEEE. Between the trimmed V and J ends, which lost 4 bases and 4 bases, there was a span of 15 bases.

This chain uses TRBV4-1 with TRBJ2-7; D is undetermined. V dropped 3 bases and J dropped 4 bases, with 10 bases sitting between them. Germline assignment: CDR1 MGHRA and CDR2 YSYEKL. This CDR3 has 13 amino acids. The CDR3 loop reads CASSHTDGYEQYF. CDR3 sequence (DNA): TGCGCCAGCAGCCACACCGACGGTTACGAGCAGTACTTC.

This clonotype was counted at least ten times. Written as DNA, the CDR3 is TGTGCCAGCAGTTTAGCGCGGGGAAAGAGGGGCTACGAGCAGTACTTC. Residues: CASSLARGKRGYEQYF. J is TRBJ2-7 and V is TRBV12-3 or TRBV12-4; TRBD2 is a possible D gene (6 bases). The CDR3 totals 16 residues. V was cut by 0 bases and J by 3 bases, with 15 bases left in between.

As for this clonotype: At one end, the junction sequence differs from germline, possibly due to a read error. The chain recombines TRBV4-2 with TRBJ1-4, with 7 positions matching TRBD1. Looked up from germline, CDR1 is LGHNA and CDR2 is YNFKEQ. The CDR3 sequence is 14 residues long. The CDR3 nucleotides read TGTGCCAGCAGACAAGTTCAGGGGGGCGAAGAACTGTTTTTT. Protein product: CASRQVQGGEELFF.

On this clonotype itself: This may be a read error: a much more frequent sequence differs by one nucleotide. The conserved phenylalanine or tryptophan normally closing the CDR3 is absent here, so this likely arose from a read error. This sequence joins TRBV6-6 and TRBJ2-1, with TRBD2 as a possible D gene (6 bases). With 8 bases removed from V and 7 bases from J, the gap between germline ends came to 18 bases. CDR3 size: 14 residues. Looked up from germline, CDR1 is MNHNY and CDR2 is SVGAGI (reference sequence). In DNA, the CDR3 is TGTGCCAGCCGTAGGCTGGGCGGGAAGAATGAGCAGTTCATC. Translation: CASRRLGGKNEQFI.

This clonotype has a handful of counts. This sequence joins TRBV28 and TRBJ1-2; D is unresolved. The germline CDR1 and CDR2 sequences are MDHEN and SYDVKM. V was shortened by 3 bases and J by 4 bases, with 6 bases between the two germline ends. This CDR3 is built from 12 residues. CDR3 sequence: CASSLQSYGYTF. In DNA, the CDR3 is TGTGCCAGCAGTTTGCAGAGCTATGGCTACACCTTC.

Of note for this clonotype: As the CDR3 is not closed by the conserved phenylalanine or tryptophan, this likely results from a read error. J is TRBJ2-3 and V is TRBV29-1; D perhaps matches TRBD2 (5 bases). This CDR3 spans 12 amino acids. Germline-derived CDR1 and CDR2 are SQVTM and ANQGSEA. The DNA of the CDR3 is TGTAGCGCCTCGGGGTCATCAGATACGCAGTATGCT. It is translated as CSASGSSDTQYA.

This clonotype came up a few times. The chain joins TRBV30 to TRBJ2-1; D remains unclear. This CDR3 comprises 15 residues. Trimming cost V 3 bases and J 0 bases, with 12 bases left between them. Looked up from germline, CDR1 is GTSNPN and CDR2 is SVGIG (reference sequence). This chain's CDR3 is CAWSKGPSSYNEQFF. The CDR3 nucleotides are TGTGCCTGGAGCAAGGGTCCGAGCTCCTACAATGAGCAGTTCTTC.

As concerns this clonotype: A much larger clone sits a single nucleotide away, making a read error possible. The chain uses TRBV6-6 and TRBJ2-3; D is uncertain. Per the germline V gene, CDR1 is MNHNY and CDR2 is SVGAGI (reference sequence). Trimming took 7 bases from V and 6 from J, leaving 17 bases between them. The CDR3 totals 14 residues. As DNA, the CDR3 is TGTGCCAGCACTCCGCGTGGGGATGGTGATACGCAGTATTTT. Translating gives CASTPRGDGDTQYF.

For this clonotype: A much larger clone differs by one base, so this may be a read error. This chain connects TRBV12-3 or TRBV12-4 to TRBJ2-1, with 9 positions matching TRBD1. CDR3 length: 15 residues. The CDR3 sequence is CASCLGDRAYNEQFF. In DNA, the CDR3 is TGTGCCAGCTGTTTAGGGGACAGGGCCTACAATGAGCAGTTCTTC.

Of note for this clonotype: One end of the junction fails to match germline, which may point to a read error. CDR3 protein: CASSLEGGAWSPLHF. CDR3 nucleotide sequence: TGCGCCAGCAGCTTAGAAGGCGGTGCCTGGTCACCCCTCCACTTT. The rearrangement links TRBV11-2 to TRBJ1-6; D unclear. This CDR3 is 15 amino acids long. Germline-derived CDR1 and CDR2 are SGHAT and FQNNGV.

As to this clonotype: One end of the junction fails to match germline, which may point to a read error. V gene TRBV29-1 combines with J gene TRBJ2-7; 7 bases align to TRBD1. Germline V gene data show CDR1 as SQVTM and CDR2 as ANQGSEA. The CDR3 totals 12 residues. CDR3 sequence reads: CSVNLDRYGQYF. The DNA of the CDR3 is TGCAGCGTTAACTTGGACAGGTACGGGCAGTACTTC.

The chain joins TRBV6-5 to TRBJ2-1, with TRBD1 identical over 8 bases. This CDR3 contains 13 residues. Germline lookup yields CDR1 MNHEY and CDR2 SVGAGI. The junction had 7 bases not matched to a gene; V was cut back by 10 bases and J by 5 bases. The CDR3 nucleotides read TGTGCCAACGGCCGGACAGGGCACAATGAGCAGTTCTTC. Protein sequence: CANGRTGHNEQFF.

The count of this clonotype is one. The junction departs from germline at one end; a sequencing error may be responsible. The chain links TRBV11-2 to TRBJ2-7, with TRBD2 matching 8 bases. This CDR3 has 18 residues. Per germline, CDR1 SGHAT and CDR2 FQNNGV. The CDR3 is CASTTFSGGSGSPSEQYF. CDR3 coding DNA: TGTGCCAGCACAACCTTTAGCGGTGGGAGCGGGAGTCCCTCCGAGCAGTATTTC.

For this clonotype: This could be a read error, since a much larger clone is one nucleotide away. Written as DNA, the CDR3 is TGCGCCAGCAGCCAAGCGCCGGGACAGGGGTACGAGCACTACTTC. This sequence encodes CASSQAPGQGYEHYF. The J gene is TRBJ2-7, the V gene TRBV4-3; 10 bases are a match to TRBD1. The CDR3 sequence is 15 residues long. CDR1 is LGHNA and CDR2 is YSLEER in the germline V gene.

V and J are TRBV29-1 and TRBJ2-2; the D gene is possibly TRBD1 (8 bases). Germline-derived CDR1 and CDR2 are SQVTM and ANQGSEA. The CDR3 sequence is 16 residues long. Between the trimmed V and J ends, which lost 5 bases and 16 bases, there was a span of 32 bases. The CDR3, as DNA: TGCAGCGTTACAGGGGGGGCTGGTTTGAACACCGGGGTGCCGTTTTTT. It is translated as CSVTGGAGLNTGVPFF.

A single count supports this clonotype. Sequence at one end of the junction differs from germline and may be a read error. CDR3: CASNETSGTTDTQYF. For the CDR3, the DNA is TGCGCCAGCAATGAGACTAGCGGGACGACAGATACGCAGTATTTT. This rearrangement joins TRBV10-1 to TRBJ2-3, with TRBD2 matching over 11 bases. The CDR3 covers 15 residues. Per germline, CDR1 WNHNN and CDR2 SYGVQD (reference sequence).

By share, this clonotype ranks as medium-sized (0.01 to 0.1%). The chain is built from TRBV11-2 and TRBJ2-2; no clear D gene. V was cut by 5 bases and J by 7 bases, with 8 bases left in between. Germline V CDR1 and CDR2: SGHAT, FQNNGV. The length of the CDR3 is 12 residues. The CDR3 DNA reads TGTGCCAGCAGCCCGTCGGACGGGGAGCTGTTTTTT. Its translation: CASSPSDGELFF.